The text below deals with one TCR beta chain. This record belongs to a study of cytomegalovirus exposure and HLA in healthy donors. The assay was immunoSEQ multiplex PCR, and TCRdb's table has in-frame clones only and misses some. The table lists approximately 71,000 clones, around 93% of them singletons. What was sequenced was PBMCs. The clonotype comes from a young man in good health and CMV-seronegative.

The CDR3 here is CASSFGGGPSYNEQFF. In DNA, the CDR3 is TGTGCCAGCAGTTTTGGGGGGGGTCCTTCCTACAATGAGCAGTTCTTC. The J gene is TRBJ2-1, the V gene TRBV27; 7 positions agree with TRBD2. The CDR3 covers 16 residues. J lost 1 base, V lost 3 bases, and 6 bases had no gene match. Germline V gene lookup returns CDR1 MNHEY and CDR2 SMNVEV (reference sequence).